One and the same sample provided the 3 T cell receptor beta chains below, sequenced in a study of T-cell memory formation after mild COVID-19. TCRdb reprocessed the 5' RACE reads via MiXCR and lists one record per CDR3 protein. Among approximately 400,000 distinct CDR3 sequences listed, under 20% were seen once. Sequencing was done on a sample of PBMCs or a T cell subset sorted from them (not recorded which). The receptor source for this set is a man aged 18 to 30 who had mild COVID-19 (a few samples of this study predate the infection). Cell type and time point are not known.

In this sample, this clonotype turned up a few times. V and J are TRBV5-1 and TRBJ1-2, with D possibly matching TRBD1 (6 bases). CDR3 length: 13 amino acids. Germline CDR1 SGHRS, CDR2 YFSETQ. The V gene lost 6 bases and the J gene lost 4 bases, with 13 bases spanning the gap. The CDR3 DNA reads as TGCGCCAGCATCCCACAGGGCGGCTATGGCTACACCTTC. Translation gives CASIPQGGYGYTF.

The rearrangement links TRBV5-1 to TRBJ2-5; TRBD2 matches at 7 bases. Germline assignment: CDR1 SGHRS and CDR2 YFSETQ. This CDR3 spans 12 amino acids. The V segment lost 4 bases and the J segment 7 bases; nucleotides outside the gene matches: 4. The CDR3 is CASSEERGTQYF. The CDR3 region has the DNA TGCGCCAGCAGCGAGGAGCGGGGGACCCAGTACTTC.

This clonotype appeared a few times. J is TRBJ2-2 and V is TRBV29-1; maybe TRBD1 (6 bases). The V gene's germline CDR1 is SQVTM and CDR2 ANQGSEA. There are 12 residues in the CDR3. V was cut by 5 bases and J by 6 bases, with 10 bases left in between. CDR3 residues: CSVTQGSGELFF. CDR3 in DNA: TGCAGCGTTACACAGGGTTCCGGGGAGCTGTTTTTT.